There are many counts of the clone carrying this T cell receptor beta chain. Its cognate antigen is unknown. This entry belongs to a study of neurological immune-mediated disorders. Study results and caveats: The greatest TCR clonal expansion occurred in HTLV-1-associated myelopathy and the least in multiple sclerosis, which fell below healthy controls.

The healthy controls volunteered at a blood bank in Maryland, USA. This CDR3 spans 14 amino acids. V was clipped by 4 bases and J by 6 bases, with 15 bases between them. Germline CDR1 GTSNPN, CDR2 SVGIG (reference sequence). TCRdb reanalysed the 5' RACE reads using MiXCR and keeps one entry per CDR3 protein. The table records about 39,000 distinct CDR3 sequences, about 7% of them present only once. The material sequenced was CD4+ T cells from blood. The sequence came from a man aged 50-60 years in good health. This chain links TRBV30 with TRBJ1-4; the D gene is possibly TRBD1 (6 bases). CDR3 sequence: CAWNLQGSDEKLFF. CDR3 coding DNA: TGTGCCTGGAACCTCCAGGGGTCGGATGAAAAACTGTTTTTT.